Below, 25 T cell receptor beta chains from the same sample are listed, as sequenced in a study of cytomegalovirus exposure and HLA in healthy donors. 13 Jbeta primers and 60 Vbeta primers were used for the PCR. TCRdb keeps only in-frame clones here, not all; method: immunoSEQ multiplex PCR. The data show about 140,000 clones, 77% seen once. The material sequenced was PBMCs. The receptors were sampled from a female donor in good health and CMV-seronegative.

This clone turned up a few times. The V and J genes are TRBV6-5 and TRBJ1-5, with D maybe TRBD1 (5 bases). Trimming took off 11 bases at V and 9 bases at J, with 14 bases between the two ends. Germline V lookup: CDR1 MNHEY, CDR2 SVGAGI. This CDR3 region has 11 residues. CDR3 bases: TGTGCCCGCGGGACGGGGAGGCCCCAGCATTTT. It codes for CARGTGRPQHF.

The chain employs TRBV5-6 and TRBJ1-3, with TRBD1 as a possible D gene (6 bases). Trimming took off 4 bases at V and 0 bases at J, with 14 bases between the two ends. The CDR3 has 16 amino acids. Germline lookup yields CDR1 SGHDT and CDR2 YYEEEE. Here the CDR3 DNA reads TGTGCCAGCAGCGACACCCCCAGGGGCTCTGGAAACACCATATATTTT. As protein: CASSDTPRGSGNTIYF.

This clone was observed a few times. CDR3 in amino acids: CASSFPPGQGKYEQYF. CDR3 DNA: TGTGCCAGCAGCTTCCCCCCGGGACAGGGGAAATACGAGCAGTACTTC. This rearrangement joins TRBV7-9 to TRBJ2-7, with 10 bases identical to TRBD1. Trimming at V came to 3 bases and at J to 4 bases, leaving 9 bases not matched to a gene. This CDR3 has 16 residues. Germline CDR1 and CDR2: SEHNR and FQNEAQ (reference sequence).

The chain uses TRBV7-2 and TRBJ2-3; D uncertain. V was trimmed by 5 bases and J by 0 bases, leaving 9 bases between them. The CDR3 covers 14 residues. CDR1 is SGHTA, CDR2 FQGNSA, per germline. The CDR3 nucleotides read TGTGCCAGCAGCAGAATGGCCAGCACAGATACGCAGTATTTT. It is translated as CASSRMASTDTQYF.

This chain joins TRBV5-4 and TRBJ2-2; 8 nucleotides match TRBD2. V was pared by 6 bases and J by 6 bases, with 10 bases of the junction left unmatched. CDR1 is SGHNT and CDR2 is YYREEE in the germline V gene (reference sequence). The CDR3 spans 15 residues. CDR3 bases: TGTGCCAGCATTGACGGGGGGGCCGGGGCCGGGGAGCTGTTTTTT. This translates into CASIDGGAGAGELFF.

The rearrangement uses TRBV10-1 and TRBJ1-1, with a possible D match to TRBD1 (5 bases). V lost 1 base and J lost 0, with 24 bases in between. The length of the CDR3 is 20 residues. Germline-derived CDR1 and CDR2 are WNHNN and SYGVQD (reference sequence). The CDR3 bases are TGCGCCAGCAGTGAGTTTCTGACGGGGGAGCATCTGACCTTGAACACTGAAGCTTTCTTT. Its translation is CASSEFLTGEHLTLNTEAFF.

The chain carries TRBV6-1 and TRBJ2-7, with a weak D call TRBD2 (7 bases). The V end was cut by 3 bases, the J end by 6 bases, with 21 bases between. Germline CDR1 is MNHNS and CDR2 is SASEGT. This CDR3 has 16 residues. CDR3 residues: CASSDLMGQGRVEQYF. CDR3 nucleotide sequence: TGTGCCAGCAGTGATTTGATGGGGCAGGGGAGGGTCGAGCAGTACTTC.

This rearrangement joins TRBV6-1 to TRBJ2-1; TRBD2 matches at 9 bases. CDR1 is MNHNS and CDR2 is SASEGT in the germline V gene. V gave up 1 base and J gave up 8 bases; unmatched junction bases: 9. CDR3 length: 16 amino acids. The CDR3 protein is CASSEVRSSGAHEQFF. CDR3 nucleotide sequence: TGTGCCAGCAGTGAAGTAAGGTCTAGCGGGGCCCATGAGCAGTTCTTC.

The chain recombines TRBV20-1 with TRBJ1-1; TRBD1 matches at 9 bases. The V gene end was trimmed by 6 bases and the J gene end by 11 bases; junction bases not matched to a gene: 7. In germline, CDR1 is DFQATT, CDR2 SNEGSKA (reference sequence). CDR3 length: 11 residues. The chain's CDR3 is CSAEDRGMAFF. CDR3 coding DNA: TGCAGTGCAGAAGACAGGGGGATGGCTTTCTTT.

This clone was counted a few times. This chain connects TRBV2 to TRBJ2-1; TRBD2 matches 7 bases. CDR1 is SNHLY and CDR2 is FYNNEI in the germline V gene. This CDR3 is built from 15 residues. The ends lost 2 bases at V and 7 bases at J; junction bases unmatched: 8. CDR3 in amino acids: CASSERSGKENEQFF. As DNA, the CDR3 is TGTGCCAGCAGTGAAAGGAGCGGGAAGGAAAATGAGCAGTTCTTC.

The gene calls are TRBV9 and TRBJ1-2, with TRBD1 identical over 11 bases. V lost 0 bases and J lost 4; bases outside the gene matches: 8. Germline-derived CDR1 and CDR2 are SGDLS and YYNGEE. The CDR3 loop spans 17 amino acids. CDR3 DNA: TGTGCCAGCAGCGTAGGAGCTAGTGGGACAGGGGGCTATGGCTACACCTTC. Translated: CASSVGASGTGGYGYTF.

In the case of this clone: A junction boundary mismatches the germline segment, possibly from a read error. The J gene is TRBJ2-5, the V gene TRBV7-7; 7 bases agree with TRBD1. Judging by the DNA end, TRBJ2-7 fits better; the J call may be wrong. This CDR3 is 15 amino acids long. From germline, CDR1 is SSHAT and CDR2 FNYEAQ (reference sequence). The CDR3 DNA sequence: TGTGCTAGCACTCCTACCTTGGACAGGCCGTCCGAGCAGTACTTC. Encoded protein: CASTPTLDRPSEQYF.

This chain uses TRBV7-2 with TRBJ1-1; 8 nucleotides line up with TRBD1. The CDR3 extends over 16 amino acids. The germline CDR1 and CDR2 sequences are SGHTA and FQGNSA. With V trimmed by 3 bases and J by 6 bases, 12 bases remained unmatched. As DNA, the CDR3 is TGTGCCAGCAGCTTCCTCGGGACAGGACGGGGGGCTGAAGCTTTCTTT. Translated, it gives CASSFLGTGRGAEAFF.

V gene TRBV5-1 combines with J gene TRBJ2-2, with D possibly matching TRBD2 (6 bases). The germline V gene has CDR1 SGHRS and CDR2 YFSETQ. This CDR3 is built from 16 residues. Trimming took 0 bases from V and 7 from J, leaving 16 bases between them. The CDR3 loop reads CASSLATGSGNGELFF. The DNA for the CDR3 is TGCGCCAGCAGCTTGGCCACCGGGAGCGGTAACGGGGAGCTGTTTTTT.

The chain links TRBV2 to TRBJ2-3; D gene ambiguous. Trimming left V 9 bases short and J 3 bases short, with 13 bases between. Germline V gene lookup returns CDR1 SNHLY and CDR2 FYNNEI. This CDR3 comprises 13 residues. The DNA for the CDR3 is TGTGCCAGTACGCTAGAAAGGACAGATACGCAGTATTTT. Its protein product is CASTLERTDTQYF.

This rearrangement joins TRBV27 to TRBJ2-4, with D possibly being TRBD1 (5 bases). Trimming stripped 5 bases from V and 6 bases from J, with 14 bases between. The CDR3 is 14 residues long. Germline lookup yields CDR1 MNHEY and CDR2 SMNVEV (reference sequence). The CDR3 nucleotides are TGTGCCAGCAGTCCAACGTTAAGGGGAAACATTCAGTACTTC. Translated, it gives CASSPTLRGNIQYF.

The V and J genes are TRBV29-1 and TRBJ1-2, with TRBD1 identical over 9 bases. Trimming removed 4 bases from V and 4 bases from J; junction bases left unmatched: 10. The CDR3 totals 15 residues. CDR1 is SQVTM and CDR2 is ANQGSEA in the germline V gene. In nucleotides, the CDR3 is TGCAGCGTTGGAATGACAGGGGGACAACTCTATGGCTACACCTTC. Protein product: CSVGMTGGQLYGYTF. Full variable domain (outside the CDR3, taken from reference TRBV29-1 and TRBJ1-2): SAVISQKPSRDICQRGTSLTIQCQVDSQVTMMFWYRQQPGQSLTLIATANQGSEATYESGFVIDKFPISRPNLTFSTLTVSNMSPEDSSIYLCSVGMTGGQLYGYTFGSGTRLTVV.

The rearrangement uses TRBV14 and TRBJ2-7; 8 bases are a match to TRBD2. The germline V gene encodes CDR1 SGHDN and CDR2 FVKESK. The V and J ends lost 0 bases and 3 bases, in that order; junction bases with no gene match: 19. The CDR3 sequence is 20 residues long. The CDR3 sequence is CASSQDGGLAGENNIYEQYF. CDR3 coding DNA: TGTGCCAGCAGCCAAGATGGCGGACTAGCCGGGGAGAATAATATCTACGAGCAGTACTTC.

The chain combines TRBV7-3 with TRBJ2-1; D is perhaps TRBD1 (5 bases). Trimming cost V 3 bases and J 5 bases, with 14 bases left between them. The germline V gene has CDR1 SGHTA and CDR2 FQGTGA. The CDR3 consists of 15 residues. The CDR3: CASSFPRGHDNEQFF. DNA for the CDR3: TGTGCCAGCAGCTTTCCAAGGGGCCATGACAATGAGCAGTTCTTC.

The chain combines TRBV28 with TRBJ2-3, with 12 bases that match TRBD2. Germline V gene data show CDR1 as MDHEN and CDR2 as SYDVKM. The CDR3 consists of 18 residues. The ends lost 4 bases at V and 2 bases at J; junction bases unmatched: 10. CDR3 loop: CASSYPFGLAGHTDTQYF. CDR3 nucleotides: TGTGCCAGCAGTTACCCTTTCGGACTAGCGGGGCACACAGATACGCAGTATTTT.

In this sample, this clone turned up once. J is TRBJ1-1 and V is TRBV6-5, with a possible D match to TRBD1 (6 bases). V lost 2 bases, J lost 0 bases, and 13 bases lay in between. Germline V gene lookup returns CDR1 MNHEY and CDR2 SVGAGI. This CDR3 has 16 residues. The CDR3 DNA follows: TGTGCCAGCAGTTACGGGACACCGATCATGAACACTGAAGCTTTCTTT. Amino acid sequence: CASSYGTPIMNTEAFF.

This clone turned up a few times. V is TRBV4-1 and J is TRBJ2-1; 8 bases are shared with TRBD2. CDR3 size: 17 residues. In germline, CDR1 is MGHRA, CDR2 YSYEKL. The V segment lost 3 bases and the J segment 0 bases; nucleotides outside the gene matches: 7. The CDR3 loop reads CASSQLTSAGSYNEQFF. CDR3 nucleotide sequence: TGCGCCAGCAGCCAGTTGACTAGCGCCGGCTCCTACAATGAGCAGTTCTTC.

J is TRBJ2-5 and V is TRBV29-1; TRBD1 matches 10 bases. The germline V gene has CDR1 SQVTM and CDR2 ANQGSEA. V shed 6 bases and J 5 bases; nucleotides not matched to a gene: 9. The CDR3 loop spans 14 amino acids. The CDR3 region has the DNA TGCAGCGTCATGACAGGGGGCGGCTGGGAGACCCAGTACTTC. It specifies CSVMTGGGWETQYF.

J is TRBJ1-2 and V is TRBV28; the match to TRBD1 covers 8 bases. The CDR3 consists of 15 residues. The germline CDR1 and CDR2 sequences are MDHEN and SYDVKM. V lost 5 bases and J lost 7; bases outside the gene matches: 12. CDR3 nucleotide sequence: TGTGCCAGCAGTCTACACTCAACAGGGGGTAGTGGCTACACCTTC. Encoded protein: CASSLHSTGGSGYTF.

The chain employs TRBV28 and TRBJ1-4; D is ambiguous. The V end lost 2 bases, the J end lost 14 bases, and 21 bases lay between the germline ends. This CDR3 has 15 residues. CDR1 is MDHEN, CDR2 SYDVKM, per germline. The CDR3 DNA follows: TGTGCCAGCAGTTTAGCCGGGGTTGGGGTCGGTAGTCTGTTTTTT. This codes for CASSLAGVGVGSLFF.